The 25 T cell receptor beta chains below come from one sample, sequenced in a study of identical twins (dated by TCRdb to the mid-2010s). Library construction relied on 5' RACE. The sequencer was an Illumina HiSeq 2000. TCRdb trimmed public reads at Q25 via fastp, called clones via MiXCR and kept in-frame beta chains. Identical CDR3 proteins give one entry, which carries the most common genes and DNA. For this sample there are around 530,000 distinct CDR3 sequences; over 12% appear just once. 0.35% to 0.45% of the sample goes to the ten largest clones. The sample also formed part of further work on yellow fever vaccine responses in identical twins.

The sequenced sample was CD4+ T cells sorted from blood. These receptors were collected from a woman in her late teens or twenties in good health.

This clonotype was found a few times. The genes are TRBV2 and TRBJ2-1; D not resolved. The CDR3 is 12 amino acids. The V end lost 6 bases, the J end lost 8 bases, and 11 bases lay between the germline ends. CDR1 is SNHLY, CDR2 FYNNEI, per germline. DNA of the CDR3: TGTGCCAGCAGGTTCAATTCAGATGAGCAGTTCTTC. Translation gives CASRFNSDEQFF. Using reference TRBV2 and TRBJ2-1 for the parts outside the CDR3, the full variable domain is EPEVTQTPSHQVTQMGQEVILRCVPISNHLYFYWYRQILGQKVEFLVSFYNNEISEKSEIFDDQFSVERPDGSNFTLKIRSTKLEDSAMYFCASRFNSDEQFFGPGTRLTVL.

This clonotype has just a few counts. The chain couples TRBV28 to TRBJ2-1; D gene ambiguous. CDR3 length: 15 residues. Germline CDR1 and CDR2: MDHEN and SYDVKM. The germline V and J ends were trimmed by 2 bases and 7 bases, with 15 bases remaining between them. The CDR3 DNA reads TGTGCCAGCAGTTTAATTGGTGCAGGTATGAATGAGCAGTTCTTC. Protein: CASSLIGAGMNEQFF. Drawing the rest from reference TRBV28 and TRBJ2-1, the complete variable domain is DVKVTQSSRYLVKRTGEKVFLECVQDMDHENMFWYRQDPGLGLRLIYFSYDVKMKEKGDIPEGYSVSREKKERFSLILESASTNQTSMYLCASSLIGAGMNEQFFGPGTRLTVL.

This rearrangement joins TRBV5-4 to TRBJ2-5; possibly TRBD1 for D (5 bases). CDR1 and CDR2 (germline): SGHNT, YYREEE (reference sequence). The CDR3 has 14 residues. The V gene lost 0 bases and the J gene lost 2 bases, with 8 bases spanning the gap. The CDR3, as DNA: TGTGCCAGCAGCTTGGTAGGGGAACAAGAGACCCAGTACTTC. Protein product: CASSLVGEQETQYF.

This clonotype was recorded a few times. The chain links TRBV9 to TRBJ2-1; no clear D gene. The CDR3 totals 18 residues. Germline V CDR1 and CDR2: SGDLS, YYNGEE. Trimming took 0 bases from V and 5 from J, leaving 21 bases between them. The CDR3 DNA sequence: TGTGCCAGCAGCGTAGCACTGAGGCCTAGTGTTCGTGACAATGAGCAGTTCTTC. Translation: CASSVALRPSVRDNEQFF.

The chain joins TRBV5-1 to TRBJ2-3; D perhaps matches TRBD1 (6 bases). CDR1 is SGHRS and CDR2 is YFSETQ in the germline V gene. The CDR3 is 17 amino acids. Trimming removed 0 bases from V and 2 bases from J, with 16 bases in between. The CDR3 spells CASSLGQDLIYTDTQYF. DNA of the CDR3: TGCGCCAGCAGCTTGGGACAGGACCTAATTTACACAGATACGCAGTATTTT.

The chain uses TRBV10-2 and TRBJ2-5; D is unclear. V was pared by 6 bases and J by 2 bases, with 13 bases between. The CDR3 runs 14 residues. The V gene's germline CDR1 is WSHSY and CDR2 SAAADI. The CDR3 nucleotides are TGCGCCAGCAGGGACCCCGGCCGTCAAGAGACCCAGTACTTC. Translation gives CASRDPGRQETQYF.

This clonotype came up a few times. The gene calls are TRBV3-1 and TRBJ1-2; D is undetermined. Germline CDR1 reads LGHDT; CDR2 reads YNNKEL (reference sequence). This CDR3 spans 14 amino acids. V dropped 1 base and J dropped 3 bases, with 9 bases sitting between them. The CDR3 region is CASSQVDLDYGYTF. In DNA, the CDR3 is TGTGCCAGCAGCCAAGTCGACTTAGACTATGGCTACACCTTC.

CDR3 region: CASSLKEDFGANVLTF. For the CDR3, the DNA is TGTGCCAGCAGCCTAAAGGAGGACTTTGGGGCCAACGTCCTGACTTTC. The V and J genes are TRBV7-9 and TRBJ2-6; D is perhaps TRBD2 (5 bases). This CDR3 spans 16 amino acids. The V end was cut by 5 bases, the J end by 3 bases, with 14 bases between. The germline V gene has CDR1 SEHNR and CDR2 FQNEAQ (reference sequence).

The rearrangement uses TRBV6-1 and TRBJ1-1; D call uncertain. Germline V gives CDR1 MNHNS, CDR2 SASEGT. Trimming took off 7 bases at V and 6 bases at J, with 15 bases between the two ends. The CDR3 covers 13 residues. The chain's CDR3 is CASTRTKISEAFF. The CDR3 DNA sequence: TGTGCCAGCACCAGAACTAAAATTTCTGAAGCTTTCTTT.

Turning to this clonotype: The junction shows a germline mismatch at one end, possibly a read error. J is TRBJ2-3 and V is TRBV3-1; 9 nucleotides align to TRBD2. The CDR3 runs 12 residues. The germline CDR1 and CDR2 sequences are LGHDT and YNNKEL (reference sequence). CDR3 region: CASSQGALAGDF. CDR3 sequence (DNA): TGTGCCAGCAGCCAAGGAGCCTTAGCGGGGGATTTT.

This chain links TRBV28 with TRBJ1-2; D gene uncertain. Germline CDR1 MDHEN, CDR2 SYDVKM. The CDR3 consists of 15 residues. The germline V and J ends were trimmed by 4 bases and 8 bases, with 20 bases remaining between them. The CDR3 reads CASSSSLSHVRGYTF. The CDR3 region has the DNA TGTGCCAGCAGTTCGTCTTTGTCCCACGTAAGGGGCTACACCTTC.

This chain connects TRBV11-2 to TRBJ1-4; 7 bases align to TRBD1. The CDR3 length is 12 residues. Germline assignment: CDR1 SGHAT and CDR2 FQNNGV. The V and J ends lost 5 bases and 8 bases, in that order; junction bases with no gene match: 2. As DNA, the CDR3 is TGTGCCAGCAGCCCGGGACAGGAAAAACTGTTTTTT. As protein: CASSPGQEKLFF.

This clonotype was counted at least ten times. The V gene is TRBV29-1, the J gene TRBJ2-1, with D possibly matching TRBD2 (5 bases). V was pared by 4 bases and J by 0 bases, with 7 bases between. The CDR3 is made up of 13 amino acids. Germline lookup yields CDR1 SQVTM and CDR2 ANQGSEA. This CDR3 is CSVVATSYNEQFF. The CDR3 nucleotides are TGCAGCGTTGTAGCGACCTCCTACAATGAGCAGTTCTTC.

The chain has TRBV15 and TRBJ2-5; TRBD2 aligns across 9 bases. V was pared by 2 bases and J by 1 base, with 5 bases of the junction left unmatched. Per germline, CDR1 LNHNV and CDR2 YYDKDF (reference sequence). CDR3 size: 16 residues. The CDR3 DNA sequence: TGTGCCACCAGCAGACCACCGACTAGCGGCCAAGAGACCCAGTACTTC. Residues: CATSRPPTSGQETQYF. Full variable domain (remainder filled in from reference TRBV15 and TRBJ2-5): DAMVIQNPRYQVTQFGKPVTLSCSQTLNHNVMYWYQQKSSQAPKLLFHYYDKDFNNEADTPDNFQSRRPNTSFCFLDIRSPGLGDTAMYLCATSRPPTSGQETQYFGPGTRLLVL.

The V and J genes are TRBV5-1 and TRBJ1-4; D is ambiguous. This CDR3 has 15 residues. Per germline, CDR1 SGHRS and CDR2 YFSETQ. Trimming removed 0 bases at V and 4 bases at J, with 10 bases between. The CDR3 DNA is TGCGCCAGCAGCTTGGGGGCGATTCTTAATGAAAAACTGTTTTTT. This gives the protein CASSLGAILNEKLFF.

This clonotype was recorded a few times. This chain's CDR3 is CASSLNRDRRQPQHF. The DNA for the CDR3 is TGTGCCAGCAGTTTAAACCGGGACAGGCGTCAGCCCCAGCATTTT. V and J are TRBV6-5 and TRBJ1-5; 8 bases fit TRBD1. CDR3 size: 15 residues. Trimming at V came to 4 bases and at J to 6 bases, leaving 8 bases not matched to a gene. Germline CDR1 reads MNHEY; CDR2 reads SVGAGI.

The V gene is TRBV20-1, the J gene TRBJ1-5, with 9 bases identical to TRBD1. Germline V gene data show CDR1 as DFQATT and CDR2 as SNEGSKA (reference sequence). The ends lost 3 bases at V and 6 bases at J; junction bases unmatched: 6. This CDR3 comprises 14 residues. CDR3 coding DNA: TGCAGTGCTAGGACAGGGGGAATGAGTCAGCCCCAGCATTTT. This translates into CSARTGGMSQPQHF.

The chain uses TRBV20-1 and TRBJ2-1; 10 bases agree with TRBD2. V was pared by 0 bases and J by 3 bases, with 5 bases of the junction left unmatched. Germline CDR1 DFQATT, CDR2 SNEGSKA (reference sequence). The length of the CDR3 is 16 residues. CDR3: CSARDRASGSYNEQFF. The CDR3 DNA follows: TGCAGTGCTAGAGATCGGGCTAGCGGGAGCTACAATGAGCAGTTCTTC.

The CDR3 region has the DNA TGCAGTGCTAAGGCCCCCGGTCCCGGGGAGCTGTTTTTT. It yields the protein CSAKAPGPGELFF. The rearrangement links TRBV20-1 to TRBJ2-2; no reliable D call. The germline V gene has CDR1 DFQATT and CDR2 SNEGSKA (reference sequence). The CDR3 totals 13 residues. The V end was cut by 4 bases, the J end by 6 bases, with 12 bases between.

This clonotype turned up a few times. This rearrangement joins TRBV15 to TRBJ1-4; D possibly corresponds to TRBD1 (5 bases). The germline V and J ends were trimmed by 2 bases and 3 bases, with 10 bases remaining between them. The CDR3 length is 15 residues. The germline V gene encodes CDR1 LNHNV and CDR2 YYDKDF (reference sequence). The CDR3 is CATSRQGAANEKLFF. CDR3 sequence (DNA): TGTGCCACCAGCAGACAGGGAGCAGCTAATGAAAAACTGTTTTTT.

This clonotype was seen a few times. The chain recombines TRBV7-2 with TRBJ2-1; 11 positions match TRBD2. J gave up 6 bases and V 0 bases, and 4 bases lay outside the gene matches. The CDR3 is made up of 16 amino acids. Germline V gene sequence: CDR1 SGHTA, CDR2 FQGNSA. CDR3 residues: CASSLAKLAGVNEQFF. Here the CDR3 DNA reads TGTGCCAGCAGCTTAGCTAAACTAGCGGGAGTCAATGAGCAGTTCTTC.

The gene calls are TRBV29-1 and TRBJ2-7, with 9 bases fitting TRBD1. Per germline, CDR1 SQVTM and CDR2 ANQGSEA. Trimming at V came to 1 base and at J to 6 bases, leaving 7 bases not matched to a gene. The CDR3 runs to 14 residues. The CDR3 loop reads CSVEGGQGGSEQYF. In DNA, the CDR3 is TGCAGCGTTGAAGGGGGACAGGGAGGAAGCGAGCAGTACTTC.

The V call is TRBV10-2, the J call TRBJ2-1; D might be TRBD1 or TRBD2, each matching 5 bases. There are 11 residues in the CDR3. Germline-derived CDR1 and CDR2 are WSHSY and SAAADI. The V end was cut by 2 bases, the J end by 10 bases, with 6 bases between. For the CDR3, the DNA is TGCGCCAGCAGTGAGGGGACCGAGCAGTTCTTC. Its translation: CASSEGTEQFF.

The V gene is TRBV20-1, the J gene TRBJ2-3, with TRBD2 matching over 12 bases. V lost 2 bases to trimming and J lost 5 bases; unmatched junction nucleotides: 5. The CDR3 spans 15 residues. Germline V gene data show CDR1 as DFQATT and CDR2 as SNEGSKA (reference sequence). The CDR3 protein is CSARTSGGIGDTQYF. The CDR3 nucleotides read TGCAGTGCTAGAACTAGCGGGGGGATCGGAGATACGCAGTATTTT.

The chain uses TRBV4-2 and TRBJ1-5; 7 bases match TRBD1. The CDR3 totals 15 residues. The ends lost 4 bases at V and 5 bases at J; junction bases unmatched: 8. Germline loops: CDR1 LGHNA, CDR2 YNFKEQ. The CDR3 region has the DNA TGTGCCAGCAGCCGGGACGGACAGGCCGATCAGCCCCAGCATTTT. Its protein product is CASSRDGQADQPQHF.